This T cell receptor (beta chain) is drawn from a study of blood T cell repertoires in COVID-19. For the study at large: Material from acute and convalescent COVID-19 was sourced from the United States, Italy and Spain. In each case, the material was cDNA or gDNA derived from T cells, B-cell-depleted T cells, or PBMCs.

The germline CDR1 and CDR2 sequences are SQVTM and ANQGSEA. V was clipped by 6 bases and J by 3 bases, with 5 bases between them. CDR3 length equals 10 residues. In the source study's methods: From reference gene primer amplification, estimates of nucleated cell counts were derived. Method: immunoSEQ multiplex PCR; TCRdb's copy keeps in-frame clones and lacks some. The V and J calls and clone size come from that table; D and trimming were worked out from the DNA. The sample has roughly 180,000 clones, 75% to 90% seen once. This rearrangement joins TRBV29-1 to TRBJ1-1; no clear D. The TCR sequence derives from a woman aged 60-70 years with acute or convalescent COVID-19. Material for sequencing was peripheral blood. In nucleotides, the CDR3 is TGCAGCGTCAAGCACACTGAAGCTTTCTTT. This gives the protein CSVKHTEAFF.